These T cell receptor beta chains were read from a single sample in a study of T cells in Graves' hyperthyroidism and ophthalmopathy. TCRdb used MiXCR to reprocess the multiplex PCR reads, holding one entry per CDR3 protein. The sample includes 730,000 or so distinct CDR3 sequences, approximately 19% seen only once; the top ten take approximately 15%. The sequencing sample was made of blood. The receptors come from a woman in her forties or fifties with Graves' hyperthyroidism that later progressed to Graves' ophthalmopathy. Each CDR3 is given with its conserved first and last residue. A D gene is named only where the DNA matches it firmly. Some rows mark clone size as missing; the rest say once, few, many or name a class of expanded clone.

abundance,j_gene,d_gene,len,v_gene,CDR3nt,CDR3aa
few,TRBJ1-3,.,15,TRBV9,TGTGCCAGCAGCGCCGGGGTAAGCTCTGGAAACACCATATATTTT,CASSAGVSSGNTIYF
.,TRBJ1-5,.,12,TRBV7-9,TGTGCCAGCAGCCAACCGGACAGGCCCCAGCATTTT,CASSQPDRPQHF
many,TRBJ2-1,.,13,TRBV7-2,TGTGCCAGCAGCGACTCCTCCTACAATGAGCAGTTCTTC,CASSDSSYNEQFF
.,TRBJ2-3,.,19,TRBV6-2/TRBV6-3,TGTGCCAGCAGTTACTCGGTCTCCTTAGGCCGCCCAAGTGGATATACGCAGTATTTT,CASSYSVSLGRPSGYTQYF
.,TRBJ2-2,.,12,TRBV29-1,TGCAGCGTTGACTCAAACACCGGGGAGCTGTTTTTT,CSVDSNTGELFF
.,TRBJ2-1,TRBD2,17,TRBV6-2/TRBV6-3,TGTGCCAGCATAACGACTAAGCGGGGAAGCTCCTACAATGAGCAGTTCTTC,CASITTKRGSSYNEQFF
many,TRBJ1-1,TRBD1,14,TRBV19,TGTGCCAGTACCGGGACAGGGGGGAACACTGAAGCTTTCTTT,CASTGTGGNTEAFF
few,TRBJ1-4,.,14,TRBV5-6,TGTGCCAGCAGCCGCGGAGGAGAGAATGAAAAACTGTTTTTT,CASSRGGENEKLFF
.,TRBJ1-3,.,14,TRBV6-1,TGTGCCAGCAGCCTGGAATCCTCTGGAAACACCATATATTTT,CASSLESSGNTIYF
many,TRBJ2-3,.,15,TRBV12-3/TRBV12-4,TGTGCCAGCAGTCCAGACCCGGGACGTGCAGATACGCAGTATTTT,CASSPDPGRADTQYF
many,TRBJ2-1,TRBD2,18,TRBV7-7,TGTGCTAGCAGCTTAGGGCCTCAAGCTAGCGGGTCCTACAATGAGCAGTTCTTC,CASSLGPQASGSYNEQFF